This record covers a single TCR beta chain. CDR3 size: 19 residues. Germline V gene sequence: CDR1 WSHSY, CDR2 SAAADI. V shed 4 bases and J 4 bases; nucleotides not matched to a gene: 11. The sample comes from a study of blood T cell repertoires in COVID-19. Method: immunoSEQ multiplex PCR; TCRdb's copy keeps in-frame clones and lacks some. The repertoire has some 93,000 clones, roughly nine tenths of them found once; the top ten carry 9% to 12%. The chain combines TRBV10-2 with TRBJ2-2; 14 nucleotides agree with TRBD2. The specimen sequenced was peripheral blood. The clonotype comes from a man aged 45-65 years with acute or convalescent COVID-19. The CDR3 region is CASSAPGLAGDGSTGELFF. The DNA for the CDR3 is TGCGCCAGCAGTGCCCCGGGACTAGCGGGAGATGGAAGCACCGGGGAGCTGTTTTTT.